Below, 22 T cell receptor beta chains from the same sample are listed, as sequenced in a study of cytomegalovirus exposure and HLA in healthy donors. The primer mix had 60 Vbeta and 13 Jbeta primers. Here immunoSEQ multiplex PCR was the method, and the copy in TCRdb shows in-frame clones only, minus some. The repertoire holds 95,000 to 150,000 clones, with 66% as singletons. What was sequenced was PBMCs. The receptor set was obtained from a man aged 18 to 29 in good health and CMV-seronegative.

As for this clone: At one boundary the junction diverges from the germline segment, which might be a read error. The V gene is TRBV30, the J gene TRBJ1-2; D gene ambiguous. CDR1 GTSNPN and CDR2 SVGIG come from the germline V gene (reference sequence). The CDR3 is 13 amino acids. Here the CDR3 DNA reads TGTGCCTGGAGTGACCGAGCTAACTATGGCTACCCCTTC. This encodes CAWSDRANYGYPF.

This clone has a single count. The J gene is TRBJ2-5, the V gene TRBV15; TRBD2 agrees at 7 bases. Germline loops: CDR1 LNHNV, CDR2 YYDKDF (reference sequence). Germline trimming cut 8 bases from V and 1 base from J; bases unmatched to any gene: 7. The CDR3 contains 14 residues. The CDR3 region has the DNA TGTGCCACCGGGGGAGGGGAGCTCCAAGAGACCCAGTACTTC. Protein sequence: CATGGGELQETQYF.

The CDR3 loop reads CASGLGQSETQYF. The CDR3 DNA sequence: TGTGCCAGCGGGCTTGGACAGTCTGAGACCCAGTACTTC. V and J are TRBV6-6 and TRBJ2-5, with a possible D match to TRBD1 (6 bases). Trimming removed 8 bases at V and 5 bases at J, with 15 bases between. The CDR3 spans 13 residues. Germline CDR1 is MNHNY and CDR2 is SVGAGI (reference sequence).

This sequence joins TRBV29-1 and TRBJ1-2; no clear D. The length of the CDR3 is 14 residues. Germline V CDR1 and CDR2: SQVTM, ANQGSEA. Trimming removed 4 bases from V and 5 bases from J, with 17 bases in between. In DNA form, the CDR3 reads TGCAGCGTTGTCGATACGGGGAGAGGGTATGGCTACACCTTC. Its protein product is CSVVDTGRGYGYTF.

The genes are TRBV6-5 and TRBJ2-1, with D uncertain. Trimming removed 6 bases from V and 5 bases from J, with 17 bases in between. The CDR3 contains 15 residues. Germline-derived CDR1 and CDR2 are MNHEY and SVGAGI. The CDR3 reads CASRSASRTNNEQFF. DNA for the CDR3: TGTGCCAGCAGGTCGGCAAGCCGAACTAACAATGAGCAGTTCTTC.

The chain employs TRBV18 and TRBJ2-5; D may be TRBD2 (5 bases). Looked up from germline, CDR1 is KGHSH and CDR2 is LQKENI. With 3 bases removed from V and 7 bases from J, the gap between germline ends came to 9 bases. The CDR3 loop spans 12 amino acids. CDR3 bases: TGTGCCAGCTCACCGGCCCGGGGGACCCAGTACTTC. Translating it yields CASSPARGTQYF.

Only a few counts were recorded for this clone. CDR3 residues: CASSTPVRNTEAFF. The CDR3 region has the DNA TGTGCCAGCAGCACCCCCGTCAGGAACACTGAAGCTTTCTTT. V is TRBV7-9 and J is TRBJ1-1; D is undetermined. With 5 bases removed from V and 1 base from J, the gap between germline ends came to 11 bases. Germline loops: CDR1 SEHNR, CDR2 FQNEAQ (reference sequence). This CDR3 contains 14 residues.

The V and J genes are TRBV27 and TRBJ2-1; 15 nucleotides align to TRBD2. The length of the CDR3 is 14 residues. CDR1 and CDR2 from the germline V gene are MNHEY and SMNVEV (reference sequence). With V trimmed by 4 bases and J by 9 bases, 1 base remained unmatched. CDR3 in DNA: TGTGCCAGCAGTTCGGGACTAGCGGGGGGTGAGCAGTTCTTC. As protein: CASSSGLAGGEQFF.

In its sample, this clone was seen a few times. V gene TRBV27 combines with J gene TRBJ2-7; 9 bases map to TRBD1. The germline V gene encodes CDR1 MNHEY and CDR2 SMNVEV (reference sequence). With V trimmed by 6 bases and J by 2 bases, 5 bases remained unmatched. The CDR3 is made up of 14 amino acids. The chain's CDR3 is CASSRDRATYEQYF. The CDR3 DNA is TGTGCCAGCAGCCGGGACAGGGCCACCTACGAGCAGTACTTC.

The V and J genes are TRBV28 and TRBJ2-1; TRBD2 agrees at 8 bases. This CDR3 is 14 amino acids long. V lost 5 bases to trimming and J lost 7 bases; unmatched junction nucleotides: 7. CDR1 is MDHEN and CDR2 is SYDVKM in the germline V gene. DNA of the CDR3: TGTGCCAGCAGTATAGCGGGGCTGTGGAATGAGCAGTTCTTC. It specifies CASSIAGLWNEQFF.

This chain connects TRBV19 to TRBJ1-1; D remains unclear. The CDR3 sequence is 14 residues long. Germline values: CDR1 LNHDA, CDR2 SQIVND (reference sequence). V gave up 1 base and J gave up 6 bases, with 12 bases separating them. DNA for the CDR3: TGTGCCAGTAGTATAGTAGAGGTGGCTCCTGAAGCTTTCTTT. It yields the protein CASSIVEVAPEAFF.

The CDR3 region is CASSQEVGGPDKNIQYF. Here the CDR3 DNA reads TGCGCCAGCAGCCAAGAGGTGGGAGGGCCGGACAAAAACATTCAGTACTTC. This chain links TRBV4-3 with TRBJ2-4, with 7 nucleotides matching TRBD2. CDR1 and CDR2 (germline): LGHNA, YSLEER. This CDR3 comprises 17 residues. V lost 0 bases, J lost 3 bases, and 8 bases stayed unmatched.

This sequence joins TRBV30 and TRBJ2-7, with 8 bases matching TRBD1. The CDR3 length is 15 residues. Germline CDR1 reads GTSNPN; CDR2 reads SVGIG (reference sequence). V dropped 1 base and J dropped 5; count of bases not matched to a gene: 10. The CDR3 loop reads CAWSAVRGLKNEQYF. The CDR3 DNA sequence: TGTGCCTGGAGTGCCGTCAGGGGGCTAAAGAACGAGCAGTACTTC.

In regard to this clone: Germline is not matched at one junction end, which may reflect a read error. The rearrangement links TRBV5-4 to TRBJ2-2, with 9 nucleotides matching TRBD2. The CDR3 loop spans 15 amino acids. Germline V lookup: CDR1 SGHNT, CDR2 YYREEE (reference sequence). The chain's CDR3 is CTSSLAGELAGELFF. CDR3 in DNA: TGTACCAGCAGCTTAGCGGGAGAGTTGGCCGGGGAGCTGTTTTTC.

Turning to this clone: The junction and the germline gene differ at one end; a read error may be behind it. The chain carries TRBV5-1 and TRBJ2-3; TRBD1 is a possible D gene (5 bases). The CDR3 is 15 amino acids. Germline CDR1 reads SGHRS; CDR2 reads YFSETQ. The CDR3 DNA sequence: TGCTCCAGCAGCTTGGGGCAGGGATACACAGATACGCAGTATTTT. Its translation is CSSSLGQGYTDTQYF.

The chain uses TRBV14 and TRBJ2-7, with TRBD2 matching 8 bases. Trimming at V came to 1 base and at J to 3 bases, leaving 8 bases not matched to a gene. The CDR3 runs to 16 residues. The V gene's germline CDR1 is SGHDN and CDR2 FVKESK. The CDR3 DNA follows: TGTGCCAGCAGCCAAGTCTCGGCGGGAGGACTCTACGAGCAGTACTTC. It translates to CASSQVSAGGLYEQYF. The entire variable domain, with the rest obtained from reference TRBV14 and TRBJ2-7, is as follows: EAGVTQFPSHSVIEKGQTVTLRCDPISGHDNLYWYRRVMGKEIKFLLHFVKESKQDESGMPNNRFLAERTGGTYSTLKVQPAELEDSGVYFCASSQVSAGGLYEQYFGPGTRLTVT.

This clone was seen only a few times. The CDR3 region is CASSEQVPGEQYF. CDR3 sequence (DNA): TGTGCCAGCAGCGAACAGGTCCCCGGCGAGCAGTACTTC. The rearrangement links TRBV7-9 to TRBJ2-5; D might be TRBD1 (5 bases). The end of the DNA fits TRBJ2-7 better, so the J call may be wrong. CDR1 is SEHNR and CDR2 is FQNEAQ in the germline V gene (reference sequence). The CDR3 sequence is 13 residues long.

The genes are TRBV7-9 and TRBJ2-1, with 12 bases lining up with TRBD2. The CDR3 totals 17 residues. V gave up 5 bases and J gave up 2 bases; unmatched junction bases: 7. The germline gives CDR1 SEHNR, CDR2 FQNEAQ (reference sequence). CDR3 in amino acids: CASSPSLAGGPYNEQFF. CDR3 coding DNA: TGTGCCAGCAGCCCCTCCCTAGCGGGAGGGCCCTACAATGAGCAGTTCTTC.

This clone was found a few times. V is TRBV4-1 and J is TRBJ2-7; TRBD2 aligns across 8 bases. The CDR3 is 16 residues long. The V gene end was trimmed by 0 bases and the J gene end by 9 bases; junction bases not matched to a gene: 13. The germline V gene has CDR1 MGHRA and CDR2 YSYEKL. CDR3 sequence (DNA): TGCGCCAGCAGCCAAGAATCGGTGGCGGGAGGTTACAGGCAGTACTTC. Translated, it gives CASSQESVAGGYRQYF.

A note on this clone: One end of the junction varies from germline; a read error may be responsible. This rearrangement joins TRBV6-1 to TRBJ2-7; no reliable D call. The CDR3 length is 11 residues. From germline, CDR1 is MNHNS and CDR2 SASEGT. Here the CDR3 reads CASSEMASGGF. CDR3 nucleotide sequence: TGTGCCAGCAGTGAAATGGCATCTGGCGGATTC.

The chain combines TRBV6-6 with TRBJ2-7, with 7 bases matching TRBD2. The V gene's germline CDR1 is MNHNY and CDR2 SVGAGI (reference sequence). The CDR3 length is 14 residues. Unmatched junction bases numbered 8, after V lost 6 bases and J lost 3 bases. In DNA, the CDR3 is TGTGCCAGCAGACCCAGTAGCGGGTTCTACGAGCAGTACTTC. Translated, it gives CASRPSSGFYEQYF.

This clone was counted only a few times. This rearrangement joins TRBV5-1 to TRBJ2-1; 8 bases line up with TRBD1. V lost 4 bases and J lost 4; bases outside the gene matches: 4. Looked up from germline, CDR1 is SGHRS and CDR2 is YFSETQ. The CDR3 contains 14 residues. CDR3 amino acids: CASSVDRGYNEQFF. CDR3 DNA sequence: TGCGCCAGCAGCGTTGACAGGGGTTACAATGAGCAGTTCTTC.